This T cell receptor (beta chain) stems from a study of blood T cell repertoires in COVID-19. Original methodology: Scientists estimated how many nucleated cells there were by amplifying reference gene primers. Sequenced by immunoSEQ multiplex PCR; TCRdb stores in-frame clones only, minus some. That table is the source of V, J and clone size, and D and trimming were worked out from the DNA. The sample consists of roughly 150,000 clones, under 95% of them appearing once. Germline CDR1 reads GTSNPN; CDR2 reads SVGIG (reference sequence). This CDR3 contains 15 residues. After removal of 4 bases from V and 3 bases from J, the junction contained 12 bases not matched to a gene.

This chain links TRBV30 with TRBJ2-7; 7 bases fit TRBD1. This TCR was recovered from a man aged 18 to 35 with COVID-19, enrolled during active disease. The sample taken for sequencing was peripheral blood. The CDR3 nucleotides read TGTGCCTGGAAAAGGGGGCTCGCCTACTTCTACGAGCAGTACTTC. Residues: CAWKRGLAYFYEQYF.